These 27 T cell receptor beta chains were sequenced from one sample in a study of blood T cells in healthy people across ages. Together with a sample-barcoded 5' primer, a J-beta primer mix was included in a second PCR lasting about 6 to 11 cycles. MiXCR was run by TCRdb on the 5' RACE reads, yielding one entry per CDR3 protein. The table records roughly 700,000 distinct CDR3 sequences, around half of them present only once. Sequencing was performed on blood. The source is a woman aged 55-69 years in good health.

This sequence joins TRBV20-1 and TRBJ2-5; D not resolved. Germline-derived CDR1 and CDR2 are DFQATT and SNEGSKA (reference sequence). CDR3 size: 12 residues. The V gene lost 5 bases and the J gene lost 2 bases, with 9 bases spanning the gap. CDR3 residues: CSAPFLQETQYF. CDR3 in DNA: TGCAGTGCTCCCTTTCTACAAGAGACCCAGTACTTC.

In its sample, this clonotype was seen many times. The chain recombines TRBV7-9 with TRBJ2-3, with D perhaps matching TRBD1 or TRBD2 (5 bases each). The V end was cut by 0 bases, the J end by 4 bases, with 5 bases between. In germline, CDR1 is SEHNR, CDR2 FQNEAQ (reference sequence). The CDR3 sequence is 13 residues long. The CDR3 DNA sequence: TGTGCCAGCAGCTTAGCGGGGGCAGATACGCAGTATTTT. This sequence encodes CASSLAGADTQYF.

This clonotype was counted a single time. In DNA form, the CDR3 reads TGTGCCAGCAGTGAGGGGCGGAGCTCACACAATGAGCAGTTCTTC. This gives the protein CASSEGRSSHNEQFF. This chain links TRBV2 with TRBJ2-1, with D perhaps matching TRBD1 (5 bases). Per the germline V gene, CDR1 is SNHLY and CDR2 is FYNNEI. CDR3 length: 15 residues. Trimming took 3 bases from V and 5 from J, leaving 14 bases between them.

The chain links TRBV12-3 or TRBV12-4 to TRBJ2-1, with 11 bases matching TRBD2. This CDR3 is 16 amino acids long. After removal of 0 bases from V and 4 bases from J, the junction contained 2 bases not matched to a gene. The DNA for the CDR3 is TGTGCCAGCAGTTTAGCGATAGCGGGAGGGTACAATGAGCAGTTCTTC. Protein sequence: CASSLAIAGGYNEQFF.

The gene calls are TRBV20-1 and TRBJ2-5; D possibly corresponds to TRBD1 (6 bases). Trimming took off 0 bases at V and 1 base at J, with 9 bases between the two ends. The CDR3 covers 14 residues. Per the germline V gene, CDR1 is DFQATT and CDR2 is SNEGSKA (reference sequence). The CDR3 sequence is CSARDQGTQETQYF. The CDR3 nucleotides read TGCAGTGCTAGAGATCAGGGGACCCAAGAGACCCAGTACTTC.

This clonotype has at least ten counts. The chain couples TRBV7-2 to TRBJ2-5; 9 nucleotides align to TRBD1. This CDR3 region has 14 residues. V dropped 8 bases and J dropped 3; count of bases not matched to a gene: 7. Germline loops: CDR1 SGHTA, CDR2 FQGNSA. The CDR3 is CASRQDRGKETQYF. The CDR3 DNA is TGTGCCAGCCGGCAGGACAGGGGAAAAGAGACCCAGTACTTC.

The chain employs TRBV20-1 and TRBJ1-2; D remains ambiguous. From germline, CDR1 is DFQATT and CDR2 SNEGSKA (reference sequence). CDR3 length: 14 residues. CDR3 protein: CRVPFEMFNYGYTF. In nucleotides, the CDR3 is TGCAGAGTACCTTTCGAGATGTTTAACTATGGCTACACCTTC.

The CDR3 DNA follows: TGTGCCAGCAGCAAGGACGCCTCCTTAGCCAAAAACATTCAGTACTTC. Protein: CASSKDASLAKNIQYF. V is TRBV7-9 and J is TRBJ2-4, with D hard to call. The CDR3 extends over 16 amino acids. From germline, CDR1 is SEHNR and CDR2 FQNEAQ (reference sequence). Trimming stripped 5 bases from V and 0 bases from J, with 14 bases between.

This clonotype was counted between two and nine times. V and J are TRBV3-1 and TRBJ2-5; 9 bases line up with TRBD2. TRBJ2-7 matches the DNA end more closely, so the J call is doubtful. The V gene's germline CDR1 is LGHDT and CDR2 YNNKEL (reference sequence). The length of the CDR3 is 15 residues. CDR3 sequence reads: CASSLMGLARNEQYF. The CDR3 DNA reads as TGTGCCAGCAGCCTCATGGGACTAGCTAGGAACGAGCAGTACTTC.

This clonotype showed up just once. The chain couples TRBV30 to TRBJ1-1; D may be TRBD1 (6 bases). Germline loops: CDR1 GTSNPN, CDR2 SVGIG (reference sequence). V was pared by 0 bases and J by 4 bases, with 15 bases between. There are 15 residues in the CDR3. Written as DNA, the CDR3 is TGTGCCTGGAGTGTACAGGGCAAATGGGGCACTGAAGCTTTCTTT. This sequence encodes CAWSVQGKWGTEAFF. The full variable domain, with the rest looked up from reference TRBV30 and TRBJ1-1, is SQTIHQWPATLVQPVGSPLSLECTVEGTSNPNLYWYRQAAGRGLQLLFYSVGIGQISSEVPQNLSASRPQDRQFILSSKKLLLSDSGFYLCAWSVQGKWGTEAFFGQGTRLTVV.

The gene calls are TRBV18 and TRBJ1-2, with D hard to call. This CDR3 is built from 13 residues. Trimming pared 6 bases from V and 0 bases from J, leaving 8 bases between. Germline assignment: CDR1 KGHSH and CDR2 LQKENI. The CDR3 coding sequence is TGTGCCAGCTCGGACGGAGCTAACTATGGCTACACCTTC. Residues: CASSDGANYGYTF.

This chain uses TRBV27 with TRBJ2-2; possible D gene TRBD1, 6 bases. Germline V gene data show CDR1 as MNHEY and CDR2 as SMNVEV (reference sequence). Trimming shortened V by 2 bases and J by 4 bases, and 14 bases separated the two germline ends. The CDR3 runs to 16 residues. This CDR3 is CASSLRVRGGTGELFF. CDR3 DNA: TGTGCCAGCAGTTTAAGGGTCCGAGGGGGCACCGGGGAGCTGTTTTTT.

On this clonotype itself: A read error may be the cause here, since a much bigger clone is one base away. Because the CDR3 is missing its conserved closing phenylalanine or tryptophan, this is likely a read error. The chain uses TRBV7-6 and TRBJ2-5; perhaps TRBD2 as D (6 bases). Trimming took off 5 bases at V and 1 base at J, with 14 bases between the two ends. Germline CDR1 reads SGHVS; CDR2 reads FNYEAQ. There are 15 residues in the CDR3. CDR3 in DNA: TGTGCCAGCAGCCGGTTTAGCGGAGTCCAAGAGACCCAGTACGTC. Its translation is CASSRFSGVQETQYV.

The chain combines TRBV29-1 with TRBJ2-6, with D possibly matching TRBD1 (5 bases). Germline assignment: CDR1 SQVTM and CDR2 ANQGSEA. V was pared by 5 bases and J by 9 bases, with 8 bases between. The CDR3 length is 11 residues. The CDR3 region is CSVRQSNVLTF. The CDR3 nucleotides read TGCAGCGTTAGACAGAGCAACGTCCTGACTTTC.

The chain couples TRBV4-1 to TRBJ2-1; TRBD2 aligns across 10 bases. The CDR3 length is 17 residues. J was trimmed by 4 bases and V by 0 bases; bases with no gene match: 6. The germline V gene encodes CDR1 MGHRA and CDR2 YSYEKL. The CDR3 here is CASSQDRAGGSYNEQFF. CDR3 bases: TGCGCCAGCAGCCAAGACCGAGCGGGAGGGAGTTACAATGAGCAGTTCTTC.

V usage is TRBV4-2 and J usage is TRBJ2-7; TRBD2 agrees at 15 bases. The tail of the sequence fits TRBJ2-5 better, so the J call may be wrong. Germline V gene data show CDR1 as LGHNA and CDR2 as YNFKEQ. The CDR3 covers 20 residues. The CDR3 protein is CASSQGSGTSGRKEGETQYF. The CDR3 DNA follows: TGTGCCAGCAGCCAAGGGTCCGGGACTAGCGGGAGGAAGGAGGGAGAGACCCAGTACTTC.

This clonotype was picked up a small number of times. A much bigger clone sits one base away, suggesting this may be a read error. This rearrangement joins TRBV28 to TRBJ2-7, with 10 bases aligning to TRBD1. Germline CDR1 is MDHEN and CDR2 is SYDVKM. This CDR3 spans 15 amino acids. V was clipped by 6 bases and J by 5 bases; unmatched bases: 10. The CDR3 DNA follows: TGTGCCAGCAGGGAATCCGAGACAGGGGGCAACGAGCAGTACTTC. Amino acids: CASRESETGGNEQYF.

The sample holds one count of this clonotype. V is TRBV6-5 and J is TRBJ1-6, with TRBD1 as a possible D gene (5 bases). Germline V gene sequence: CDR1 MNHEY, CDR2 SVGAGI. The CDR3 covers 15 residues. Trimming took 0 bases from V and 5 from J, leaving 8 bases between them. The CDR3 DNA follows: TGTGCCAGCAGTTACTCGGGACGGGATAATTCACCCCTCCACTTT. It is translated as CASSYSGRDNSPLHF.

This chain connects TRBV28 to TRBJ2-1; 7 bases are a match to TRBD2. The CDR3 extends over 16 amino acids. Germline assignment: CDR1 MDHEN and CDR2 SYDVKM. With 2 bases clipped from V and 5 bases from J, the junction kept 9 bases outside the gene matches. The chain's CDR3 is CASSLIGDYRNNEQFF. DNA for the CDR3: TGTGCCAGCAGTTTAATAGGGGACTACCGAAACAATGAGCAGTTCTTC.

The chain recombines TRBV28 with TRBJ1-6; D ambiguous. The CDR3 spans 13 residues. V lost 5 bases to trimming and J lost 8 bases, with 10 bases between them. Germline V gene lookup returns CDR1 MDHEN and CDR2 SYDVKM. The DNA for the CDR3 is TGTGCCAGCAGTGTCCTTGATCATTCACCCCTCCACTTT. It yields the protein CASSVLDHSPLHF.

The V gene is TRBV5-1, the J gene TRBJ2-3; D is unresolved. Trimming took 4 bases from V and 2 from J, leaving 5 bases between them. The germline V gene encodes CDR1 SGHRS and CDR2 YFSETQ. The CDR3 sequence is 12 residues long. CDR3 sequence: CASSDITDTQYF. The DNA for the CDR3 is TGCGCCAGCAGCGACATCACAGATACGCAGTATTTT. Full variable domain (remainder filled in from reference TRBV5-1 and TRBJ2-3): KAGVTQTPRYLIKTRGQQVTLSCSPISGHRSVSWYQQTPGQGLQFLFEYFSETQRNKGNFPGRFSGRQFSNSRSEMNVSTLELGDSALYLCASSDITDTQYFGPGTRLTVL.

This clonotype was counted many times. The rearrangement uses TRBV6-2 or TRBV6-3 and TRBJ2-7; D is possibly TRBD2 (5 bases). This CDR3 comprises 15 residues. Germline V CDR1 and CDR2: MNHEY, SVGEGT. V was clipped by 7 bases and J by 0 bases, with 16 bases between them. The CDR3 DNA is TGTGCCAGCATGCCCTTGAGCGGCCTCTCCTACGAGCAGTACTTC. It translates to CASMPLSGLSYEQYF.

For this clonotype: This may stem from a read error, because a much larger clone lies one nucleotide away. J is TRBJ2-3 and V is TRBV20-1; 10 bases match TRBD1. The CDR3 extends over 16 amino acids. With V trimmed by 0 bases and J by 6 bases, 9 bases remained unmatched. From germline, CDR1 is DFQATT and CDR2 SNEGSKA (reference sequence). The CDR3 DNA is TGCAGTGCTAGAGACGCCGGGACAGGGGAGTTTGATACGCAGTATTTT. Translation gives CSARDAGTGEFDTQYF.

CDR3 sequence reads: CASSFREGSPLHF. The CDR3 nucleotides read TGTGCCAGCAGCTTCAGAGAGGGTTCACCCCTCCACTTT. V is TRBV7-3 and J is TRBJ1-6, with unresolved D. V lost 3 bases and J lost 9, with 9 bases in between. Germline CDR1 reads SGHTA; CDR2 reads FQGTGA. This CDR3 contains 13 residues.

Concerning this clonotype: It may be a read error: a sequence one base away is much more abundant. The J gene is TRBJ2-3, the V gene TRBV29-1, with D possibly TRBD2 on 5 matching bases. The CDR3 is 12 residues long. Germline CDR1 reads SQVTM; CDR2 reads ANQGSEA. CDR3 protein: CSVGSGTDMQYF. CDR3 nucleotides: TGCAGCGTTGGAAGCGGCACAGATATGCAGTATTTT.

V is TRBV7-2 and J is TRBJ2-1; possible D gene TRBD1, 5 bases. The germline gives CDR1 SGHTA, CDR2 FQGNSA. The ends were cut back, 4 bases at V and 10 bases at J, with 20 bases in the middle. The CDR3 covers 15 residues. The CDR3 DNA reads TGTGCCAGCAGCTCAGGATCCCTAGGGGAAAGGGAGCAGTTCTTC. Translation: CASSSGSLGEREQFF.

The chain joins TRBV11-1 to TRBJ2-5; perhaps D is TRBD1 or TRBD2 (6 bases each). V lost 5 bases and J 11 bases, leaving 24 bases between the germline ends. Germline V lookup: CDR1 SGHAT, CDR2 FQDESV (reference sequence). The CDR3 loop spans 15 amino acids. The CDR3 sequence is CASSIGGTAYNEQYF. CDR3 DNA sequence: TGTGCCAGCAGCATAGGGGGGACGGCCTACAATGAGCAGTACTTC.